A selection of T cell receptor beta chains follows, all from one sample in a study of T cells after yellow fever vaccination. A single record per CDR3 protein comes from TCRdb applying MiXCR to the 5' RACE reads. The sample has approximately 550,000 distinct CDR3 sequences, 19% seen once. The source was PBMCs, collected 15 days after the yellow fever booster vaccination. These TCRs come from a man in his thirties or forties who received the YFV17D yellow fever vaccine. Each CDR3 is given with its conserved first and last residue. The D gene is left open where the match is weak. Clone size, where shown, is once, few, many, or a class for clones that have expanded.

>TRBJ2-3|TRBV5-6|.|many
TGTGCCAGCAGCTTGGGATTGACCAGCACAGATACGCAGTATTTT
CASSLGLTSTDTQYF
>TRBJ1-5|TRBV7-9|.|.
TGTGCCAGCAGCCACCAGTATAGCAATCAGCCCCAGCATTTT
CASSHQYSNQPQHF
>TRBJ2-3|TRBV12-3/TRBV12-4|.|.
TGTGCCAGCAGTCAAAAGCGGAGCTGGACAGATACGCAGTATTTT
CASSQKRSWTDTQYF
>TRBJ2-1|TRBV6-1|.|few
TGTGCCAGCCGACAGGAGGCTAGCGGTTACAATGAGCAGTTCTTC
CASRQEASGYNEQFF
>TRBJ2-5|TRBV28|.|few
TGTGCCAGCAGTTCTCCATTGTACCAAGAGACCCAGTACTTC
CASSSPLYQETQYF
>TRBJ2-3|TRBV4-2|TRBD2|.
TGTGCCAGCAGCCAAGATTTCGCGGCTAGCGGGTATTCAGATACGCAGTATTTT
CASSQDFAASGYSDTQYF
>TRBJ2-1|TRBV7-9|TRBD2|few
TGTGCCAGCGGGACTAGCCATTCCAATGAGCAGTTCTTC
CASGTSHSNEQFF
>TRBJ2-2|TRBV30|.|few
TGTGCCTGGAGTGGTAGCAACACCGGGGAGCTGTTTTTT
CAWSGSNTGELFF
>TRBJ2-7|TRBV7-2|.|few
TGTGCCAGCAGCTTGCTCACGAGGGGCTACGAGCAGTACTTC
CASSLLTRGYEQYF
>TRBJ2-7|TRBV29-1|TRBD2|.
TGCAGCGTTCGTGGACTAGCGGGATATTACGAGCAGTACTTC
CSVRGLAGYYEQYF
>TRBJ2-7|TRBV20-1|.|.
TGCAGTGCCAGGGGGGGGACCGTGACGACCTACGAGCAGTACTTC
CSARGGTVTTYEQYF
>TRBJ2-1|TRBV12-3/TRBV12-4|TRBD2|many
TGTGCTAGCGGGGGGAGCTCCTACAATGAGCAGTTCTTC
CASGGSSYNEQFF
>TRBJ2-1|TRBV5-4|.|.
TGTGCCAGCAGCGCCCCGGGCCCCAATGAGCAGTTCTTC
CASSAPGPNEQFF
>TRBJ2-3|TRBV4-3|TRBD1|.
TGCGCCAGCAGCCACGCGGACAGGACCACAGATACGCAGTATTTT
CASSHADRTTDTQYF
>TRBJ2-7|TRBV7-3|TRBD1|few
TGTGCCAGCAGCTTAACAGGGACAGGGGGTTACGAGCAGTACTTC
CASSLTGTGGYEQYF
>TRBJ2-5|TRBV10-3|.|.
TGTGCCATCAGTGAGTCGGGTACAGCTGAGACCCAGTACTTC
CAISESGTAETQYF
>TRBJ2-1|TRBV19|.|.
TGTGCCAGTAGCCATAGGGAGGGGGAGAACCCCAATGAGCAGTTCTTC
CASSHREGENPNEQFF
>TRBJ2-3|TRBV12-3/TRBV12-4|TRBD2|.
TGTGCCAGCCTCACTAGCGGTGATAGGTATACGCAGTATTTT
CASLTSGDRYTQYF
>TRBJ1-1|TRBV9|.|.
TGTGCCAGCAGCGGGACGCGGGGGAGGAACACTGAAGCTTTCTTT
CASSGTRGRNTEAFF
>TRBJ2-3|TRBV12-3/TRBV12-4|.|once
TGTGCCAGCCAGACCGCGGGGGATACGCAGTATTTT
CASQTAGDTQYF
>TRBJ2-4|TRBV20-1|.|.
TGCAGTGCTAGAGAGGGGAGAAACATTCAGTACTTC
CSAREGRNIQYF
>TRBJ2-7|TRBV15|.|.
TGTGCCACCAGCAGTGTCCTGGGCGTCCGGTACGAGCAGTACTTC
CATSSVLGVRYEQYF
>TRBJ1-3|TRBV5-1|.|.
TGCGCCAGCAAGGCAGCGGCAGACTCTGGAAACACCATATATTTT
CASKAAADSGNTIYF
>TRBJ2-3|TRBV7-8|.|.
TGTGCCAGCAGCTGGCGGGGGCGGGGTATGGATACGCAGTATTTT
CASSWRGRGMDTQYF
>TRBJ2-1|TRBV1|.|few
TGCACCAGCAGCCACGATACTAGCTCCTCCGAGCAGTTCTTC
CTSSHDTSSSEQFF
>TRBJ1-4|TRBV13|.|.
TGTGCCAGCAGCTCGGACGGGAAGAGGCAACTGTTTTTT
CASSSDGKRQLFF
>TRBJ1-4|TRBV7-9|.|few
TGTGCCAGCAGGTGGAGTAGCCAGACCGGGGAAAAACTGTTTTTT
CASRWSSQTGEKLFF
>TRBJ1-1|TRBV7-2|.|few
TGTGCCAGCCGATCTCGGGGGGGGCGCGGGGACACTGAAGCTTTCTTT
CASRSRGGRGDTEAFF
>TRBJ2-2|TRBV5-5|TRBD1|few
TGTGCCAGCAGCCCGACAGGGCGCCCCGGGGAGCTGTTTTTT
CASSPTGRPGELFF
>TRBJ1-1|TRBV6-1|TRBD1|few
TGTGCCAGCATAGGACAGGGAGGCCCCTTGAACACTGAAGCTTTCTTT
CASIGQGGPLNTEAFF
>TRBJ1-3|TRBV20-1|.|.
TGCAGTGCTAGACCACGCTCTGGAAACACCATATATTTT
CSARPRSGNTIYF
>TRBJ2-3|TRBV9|.|many
TGTGCCAGCAGCGTAGGTATGGAGGATACGCAGTATTTT
CASSVGMEDTQYF
>TRBJ2-7|TRBV7-2|TRBD1|few
TGTGCCAGCACTCCACCCGGCGGACAGGGCTACGAGCAGTACTTC
CASTPPGGQGYEQYF
>TRBJ2-7|TRBV10-3|TRBD2|few
TGTGCCATCAGTGAGACTAGCGGGAGCCACGAGCAGTACTTC
CAISETSGSHEQYF